This TCR beta chain is drawn from a study of blood T cell repertoires in COVID-19. Across the study: There were acute and convalescent COVID-19 samples, and they came from the United States, Italy and Spain. Nucleic acid was either cDNA or gDNA, and it came from T cells, B-cell-depleted T cells, or PBMCs.

In the authors' workflow: Reference gene primer amplification gave estimated nucleated cell counts. Clones were sequenced by immunoSEQ multiplex PCR, and TCRdb holds only the in-frame ones, with some missing. V and J calls and clone size are copied from that table; D and trimming were computed from the DNA. The sample has some 230,000 clones, roughly 84% seen once. V lost 3 bases and J lost 3; bases outside the gene matches: 6. Germline V gene sequence: CDR1 MNHNS, CDR2 SASEGT. This CDR3 region has 15 residues. Sequenced sample: peripheral blood. The chain combines TRBV6-1 with TRBJ2-7, with 9 bases fitting TRBD1. This receptor was obtained from a man aged 40-49 years with acute or convalescent COVID-19. The CDR3 DNA reads as TGTGCCAGCAGTGACCGGGACAGGGAGTTCTACGAGCAGTACTTC. Encoded protein: CASSDRDREFYEQYF.